The TCR beta chain described here comes from a study of T cell responses to AZD1222 COVID-19 vaccine (dated by TCRdb to the early 2020s). Regarding the study in general: A total of about 230 trial participants underwent TCR sequencing, of whom about 210 received two doses of AZD1222 and about 26 received two doses of the MenACWY control vaccine. Trial participants were enrolled by age into 18-55, 56-69 and 70-plus year subgroups, with around 150, 28 and 57 TCR-sequenced participants respectively. Overall study results and their limits: Only five or six AZD1222 recipients were SARS-CoV-2 seropositive at baseline, limiting conclusions about previously exposed vaccinees. Participants were mostly white British and included more females than males, and it was suggested by the authors that clonal diversity may have been underestimated. Reportedly, almost half of the unique spike-specific TCRs recognized epitopes lying outside the regions that are mutated in the B.1.351 and B.1.1.7 variants. No day 14 peak-response samples were available, so repertoires were characterized only after the peak T cell response. After two AZD1222 doses, both the breadth and the depth of spike-specific TCRs were significantly higher than at day 0 and than in MenACWY recipients. In the small 56-69-year group, the increase in depth fell short of significance, most likely because of low power. The whole spike protein was spanned by vaccine-associated CD4 TCRs, and dominant responses were seen in regions 160-218 and 743-854.

V ends up 5 bases short and J 4 bases short, with an unmatched junction base count of 4. Sequences SEHNR (CDR1) and FQNEAQ (CDR2) are obtained from the germline V gene (reference sequence). The CDR3, from cysteine to phenylalanine, totals 13 residues. The CDR3 DNA has 39 bases and is translated from base 1. Read against the paper, the sample's time point label means: about 28 days (+/-7) after the second vaccine dose. The treatment or condition label here, explained by the study, means: meningococcal conjugate vaccine given as trial control. The vaccinee samples were drawn from two UK trials, COV001 and COV002, one of which was a single-blind randomized controlled phase 2/3 trial testing AZD1222 (ChAdOx1 nCoV-19) in healthy adults. For TCRbeta chain sequencing, PBMC samples were collected from trial participants at day 0 and at day 28 after the second dose. The CDR3 regions of human TCRbeta chains were subjected to immunosequencing. From the authors' description of their analysis: Repertoire TCRs were checked for matches against a reference library of SARS-CoV-2-specific TCRs that had been generated using the MIRA antigen-specificity platform. Breadth was defined as the fraction of unique TCRs that were SARS-CoV-2-associated, and depth was defined as the fraction of total T cells that were SARS-CoV-2-associated. Each spike-specific TCR was assigned to its reactive spike region and to a CD4 or CD8 class using the MIRA data. Log10-transformed breadth and depth values were compared by one-way ANOVA with Sidak's multiple comparisons tests. Imported from immuneACCESS, the table was reduced by TCRdb to in-frame sequences with V and J called. These copies leave out some clones; in studies compared against another copy, an unresolved V gene accounts for under half, and the cause of the remainder is not known. That table is the source of V, J and clone size, and D and trimming were worked out from the DNA. This sample is represented by 200,000 to 250,000 clones; roughly 94% of them were singletons. The ten largest account for approximately 1.5% of the sample.

As concerns this clone: This receptor's antigen is unknown. The sample holds no much larger clone one base away, and base qualities are not on file.

The sample consisted of peripheral blood, taken 28 days after the second dose of the MenACWY control vaccine. Recombination joined TRBV7-9 with TRBJ1-1; the central 7 bases match TRBD1. The TCR originated in an adult who received the MenACWY meningococcal vaccine as a control. This receptor has the CDR3 CASSPRGATEAFF. The DNA sequence reads TGTGCCAGCAGCCCCAGGGGGGCCACTGAAGCTTTCTTT.